The next 24 T cell receptor beta chains were all read from a single sample in a study of control samples from healthy donors and cancer patients. The repertoire was sequenced with immunoSEQ multiplex PCR; TCRdb's copy has only in-frame clones and lacks some. The sample includes about 30,000 clones, 65% to 90% of them seen just once. Sequenced input: PBMCs. These receptors originate from an older woman with head and neck cancer.

The chain links TRBV7-2 to TRBJ1-2; D ambiguous. Per germline, CDR1 SGHTA and CDR2 FQGNSA. The CDR3 length is 12 residues. V was trimmed by 4 bases and J by 5 bases, leaving 8 bases between them. This CDR3 reads CASSWGGYGYTF. In DNA form, the CDR3 reads TGTGCCAGCAGCTGGGGAGGTTATGGCTACACCTTC. The complete variable domain, with remaining parts taken from reference TRBV7-2 and TRBJ1-2, reads GAGVSQSPSNKVTEKGKDVELRCDPISGHTALYWYRQSLGQGLEFLIYFQGNSAPDKSGLPSDRFSAERTGGSVSTLTIQRTQQEDSAVYLCASSWGGYGYTFGSGTRLTVV.

About this clone: The same CDR3 can be traced to other DNA sequences in this sample. The chain couples TRBV5-6 to TRBJ1-2, with D possibly TRBD1 on 6 matching bases. Germline loops: CDR1 SGHDT, CDR2 YYEEEE. Between the trimmed V and J ends, which lost 0 bases and 0 bases, there was a span of 21 bases. The CDR3 contains 19 residues. The CDR3 bases are TGTGCCAGCAGCTTGGCCAAAACGGGGCCCCACAGGGCTAACTATGGCTACACCTTC. It encodes CASSLAKTGPHRANYGYTF.

V and J are TRBV29-1 and TRBJ2-5; 10 bases map to TRBD2. The CDR3 spans 14 residues. The V segment lost 4 bases and the J segment 4 bases; nucleotides outside the gene matches: 6. Germline V gene lookup returns CDR1 SQVTM and CDR2 ANQGSEA. Here the CDR3 reads CSVGGTSVIETQYF. In nucleotides, the CDR3 is TGCAGCGTTGGAGGGACTAGCGTCATAGAGACCCAGTACTTC. The whole variable domain, filled in from reference TRBV29-1 and TRBJ2-5, reads SAVISQKPSRDICQRGTSLTIQCQVDSQVTMMFWYRQQPGQSLTLIATANQGSEATYESGFVIDKFPISRPNLTFSTLTVSNMSPEDSSIYLCSVGGTSVIETQYFGPGTRLLVL.

This clone showed up just once. This chain links TRBV7-6 with TRBJ1-3; D is ambiguous. The V end was cut by 5 bases, the J end by 6 bases, with 11 bases between. Germline loops: CDR1 SGHVS, CDR2 FNYEAQ. This CDR3 comprises 13 residues. The CDR3 DNA reads TGTGCCAGCAGCCCCCCACGGGAAAACACCATATATTTT. Encoded protein: CASSPPRENTIYF.

The rearrangement uses TRBV7-2 and TRBJ2-3; TRBD2 aligns across 7 bases. CDR3 length: 13 amino acids. Unmatched junction bases numbered 7, after V lost 6 bases and J lost 7 bases. The germline CDR1 and CDR2 sequences are SGHTA and FQGNSA. Here the CDR3 DNA reads TGTGCCAGCAGGTCACCTAGCGGATATACGCAGTATTTT. Translation gives CASRSPSGYTQYF.

The V gene is TRBV12-5, the J gene TRBJ2-1, with D possibly called TRBD1 or TRBD2 (5 bases each). The CDR3 has 13 amino acids. Per the germline V gene, CDR1 is LGHNT and CDR2 is FRNRAP. With 0 bases removed from V and 10 bases from J, the gap between germline ends came to 10 bases. CDR3: CASGLVYGGEQFF. The CDR3, as DNA: TGTGCTAGTGGTTTGGTATATGGGGGAGAGCAGTTCTTC.

DNA for the CDR3: TGCGCCAGCAGCCAAGATATATCGCGGGTCCCTGGAAACACCATATATTTT. Protein sequence: CASSQDISRVPGNTIYF. This chain links TRBV4-3 with TRBJ1-3; unclear D gene. The length of the CDR3 is 17 residues. With 0 bases removed from V and 2 bases from J, the gap between germline ends came to 14 bases. Germline lookup yields CDR1 LGHNA and CDR2 YSLEER.

The chain employs TRBV6-2 or TRBV6-3 and TRBJ2-1; no reliable D call. CDR3 length: 14 amino acids. Trimming took 6 bases from V and 4 from J, leaving 13 bases between them. The V gene's germline CDR1 is MNHEY and CDR2 SVGEGT. CDR3 amino acids: CASSRLVQYNEQFF. The CDR3 DNA sequence: TGTGCCAGCAGCCGACTCGTGCAATACAATGAGCAGTTCTTC.

The chain joins TRBV7-8 to TRBJ2-7; perhaps TRBD2 as D (5 bases). Per the germline V gene, CDR1 is SGHVS and CDR2 is FQNEAQ. CDR3 length: 16 residues. The V end was cut by 1 base, the J end by 0 bases, with 13 bases between. The DNA of the CDR3 is TGTGCCAGCAGCTTAGGTGCGGGCAGGTTCTCCTACGAGCAGTACTTC. Its protein product is CASSLGAGRFSYEQYF. Together with reference TRBV7-8 and TRBJ2-7, the CDR3 gives the full variable domain: GAGVSQSPRYKVAKRGQDVALRCDPISGHVSLFWYQQALGQGPEFLTYFQNEAQLDKSGLPSDRFFAERPEGSVSTLKIQRTQQEDSAVYLCASSLGAGRFSYEQYFGPGTRLTVT.

V usage is TRBV24-1 and J usage is TRBJ2-7; the match to TRBD2 covers 10 bases. The CDR3 extends over 16 amino acids. The J segment lost 5 bases and the V segment lost 3 bases, leaving 9 bases of the junction unmatched. The germline gives CDR1 KGHDR, CDR2 SFDVKD. CDR3 amino acids: CATSDPGTSAKDEQYF. As DNA, the CDR3 is TGTGCCACCAGTGATCCCGGGACTAGCGCAAAGGACGAGCAGTACTTC.

The J gene is TRBJ2-5, the V gene TRBV9; no clear D gene. This CDR3 has 12 residues. Germline V CDR1 and CDR2: SGDLS, YYNGEE. V gave up 3 bases and J gave up 0 bases, with 3 bases separating them. CDR3 DNA: TGTGCCAGCAGCGCGTACCAAGAGACCCAGTACTTC. It translates to CASSAYQETQYF.

In this sample, this clone turned up once. The gene calls are TRBV7-8 and TRBJ2-1; possibly TRBD2 for D (6 bases). This CDR3 has 18 amino acids. Germline V gives CDR1 SGHVS, CDR2 FQNEAQ. Trimming cost V 7 bases and J 1 base, with 23 bases left between them. CDR3: CASTKNGFGGISYNEQFF. CDR3 in DNA: TGTGCCAGCACTAAAAACGGGTTTGGGGGGATTTCCTACAATGAGCAGTTCTTC. Looking up the rest from reference TRBV7-8 and TRBJ2-1 gives the full variable domain: GAGVSQSPRYKVAKRGQDVALRCDPISGHVSLFWYQQALGQGPEFLTYFQNEAQLDKSGLPSDRFFAERPEGSVSTLKIQRTQQEDSAVYLCASTKNGFGGISYNEQFFGPGTRLTVL.

The rearrangement joins TRBV3-1 (or the pseudogene TRBV3-2) to TRBJ2-7; D possibly corresponds to TRBD1 (7 bases). The germline V gene encodes CDR1 LGHDT and CDR2 YNNKEL (reference sequence). The CDR3 contains 15 residues. V was trimmed by 1 base and J by 2 bases, leaving 12 bases between them. CDR3 in amino acids: CASSQGRGTAYEQYF. CDR3 in DNA: TGTGCCAGCAGCCAAGGTCGGGGGACAGCCTACGAGCAGTACTTC.

This clone was counted a single time. The chain recombines TRBV11-1 with TRBJ2-5, with 9 bases matching TRBD1. CDR1 and CDR2 from the germline V gene are SGHAT and FQDESV (reference sequence). The CDR3 runs 14 residues. Unmatched junction bases numbered 2, after V lost 5 bases and J lost 1 base. The CDR3 here is CASSRTGAQETQYF. CDR3 DNA sequence: TGTGCCAGCAGCAGGACAGGGGCCCAAGAGACCCAGTACTTC.

The chain employs TRBV10-2 and TRBJ2-7, with 7 positions matching TRBD2. CDR3 length: 14 amino acids. J was trimmed by 0 bases and V by 6 bases; bases with no gene match: 5. Germline V gene sequence: CDR1 WSHSY, CDR2 SAAADI. For the CDR3, the DNA is TGCGCCAGCAGGGTAGCGGGTGCCTCCTACGAGCAGTACTTC. Protein product: CASRVAGASYEQYF.

The gene calls are TRBV11-3 and TRBJ2-4, with D unclear. The V end was cut by 5 bases, the J end by 0 bases, with 11 bases between. Germline V CDR1 and CDR2: SGHNT, YENEEA. The length of the CDR3 is 15 residues. CDR3 protein: CASSPGMLAKNIQYF. The DNA of the CDR3 is TGTGCCAGCAGCCCTGGGATGCTAGCCAAAAACATTCAGTACTTC.

The chain combines TRBV19 with TRBJ1-1, with D possibly TRBD1 on 5 matching bases. Trimming shortened V by 2 bases and J by 5 bases, and 12 bases separated the two germline ends. This CDR3 has 14 residues. Germline-derived CDR1 and CDR2 are LNHDA and SQIVND (reference sequence). This CDR3 is CASSILGAGTEAFF. Written as DNA, the CDR3 is TGTGCCAGTAGTATACTTGGGGCAGGGACTGAAGCTTTCTTT.

The genes are TRBV27 and TRBJ1-5; 7 nucleotides agree with TRBD1. This CDR3 region has 13 residues. Per the germline V gene, CDR1 is MNHEY and CDR2 is SMNVEV (reference sequence). V shed 10 bases, J shed 4 bases, and the junction held 7 bases outside the gene matches. The CDR3, as DNA: TGTGCCACCCGGACAGGTCTTAATCAGCCCCAGCATTTT. It encodes CATRTGLNQPQHF.

This clone has only one observation. The rearrangement uses TRBV7-2 and TRBJ2-7, with 9 bases fitting TRBD1. In germline, CDR1 is SGHTA, CDR2 FQGNSA. CDR3 length: 16 residues. V shed 6 bases and J 3 bases; nucleotides not matched to a gene: 12. In nucleotides, the CDR3 is TGTGCCAGCAGTCGAACTCCGGGACAGGGTATCTACGAGCAGTACTTC. Its protein is CASSRTPGQGIYEQYF. The full variable domain, in which reference TRBV7-2 and TRBJ2-7 provide the parts outside the CDR3, is GAGVSQSPSNKVTEKGKDVELRCDPISGHTALYWYRQSLGQGLEFLIYFQGNSAPDKSGLPSDRFSAERTGGSVSTLTIQRTQQEDSAVYLCASSRTPGQGIYEQYFGPGTRLTVT.

The genes are TRBV19 and TRBJ2-1, with 11 bases lining up with TRBD2. The V and J ends lost 0 bases and 10 bases, in that order; junction bases with no gene match: 11. CDR1 and CDR2 from the germline V gene are LNHDA and SQIVND (reference sequence). The CDR3 contains 17 residues. DNA for the CDR3: TGTGCCAGTAGTATAGATCAATGGACTAGCGGGTCCAGAGAGCAGTTCTTC. Residues: CASSIDQWTSGSREQFF.

This chain joins TRBV7-8 and TRBJ2-2, with D perhaps assigned TRBD1 or TRBD2 (5 bases each). The germline V gene encodes CDR1 SGHVS and CDR2 FQNEAQ. V was shortened by 5 bases and J by 2 bases, with 15 bases between the two germline ends. The CDR3 is 16 residues long. CDR3 amino acids: CASSRLYGANTGELFF. DNA of the CDR3: TGTGCCAGCAGCCGTCTCTACGGGGCTAACACCGGGGAGCTGTTTTTT.

The rearrangement links TRBV6-2 or TRBV6-3 to TRBJ1-1; possibly TRBD1 for D (6 bases). Germline CDR1 MNHEY, CDR2 SVGEGT. The CDR3 extends over 14 amino acids. Trimming cost V 6 bases and J 1 base, with 12 bases left between them. The DNA for the CDR3 is TGTGCCAGCAGCCTCGAGGGGGGGAACACTGAAGCTTTCTTT. Translated, it gives CASSLEGGNTEAFF.

CDR3 bases: TGTGCCAGCAGTTCGATTCTACTCCGGGACAGGGTTAAGGATACGCAGTATTTT. It codes for CASSSILLRDRVKDTQYF. The rearrangement joins TRBV6-2 or TRBV6-3 to TRBJ2-3, with 9 positions matching TRBD1. From germline, CDR1 is MNHEY and CDR2 SVGEGT. The trim removed 4 bases at V and 6 bases at J, leaving 17 bases unmatched. This CDR3 has 18 residues.

The gene calls are TRBV20-1 and TRBJ1-2, with 8 positions matching TRBD1. After removal of 3 bases from V and 4 bases from J, the junction contained 13 bases not matched to a gene. The CDR3 consists of 16 residues. CDR1 DFQATT and CDR2 SNEGSKA come from the germline V gene (reference sequence). The CDR3 DNA is TGCAGTGCTAGTCAGGGGACAGGCTTAGGGGGCTATGGCTACACCTTC. Protein: CSASQGTGLGGYGYTF.